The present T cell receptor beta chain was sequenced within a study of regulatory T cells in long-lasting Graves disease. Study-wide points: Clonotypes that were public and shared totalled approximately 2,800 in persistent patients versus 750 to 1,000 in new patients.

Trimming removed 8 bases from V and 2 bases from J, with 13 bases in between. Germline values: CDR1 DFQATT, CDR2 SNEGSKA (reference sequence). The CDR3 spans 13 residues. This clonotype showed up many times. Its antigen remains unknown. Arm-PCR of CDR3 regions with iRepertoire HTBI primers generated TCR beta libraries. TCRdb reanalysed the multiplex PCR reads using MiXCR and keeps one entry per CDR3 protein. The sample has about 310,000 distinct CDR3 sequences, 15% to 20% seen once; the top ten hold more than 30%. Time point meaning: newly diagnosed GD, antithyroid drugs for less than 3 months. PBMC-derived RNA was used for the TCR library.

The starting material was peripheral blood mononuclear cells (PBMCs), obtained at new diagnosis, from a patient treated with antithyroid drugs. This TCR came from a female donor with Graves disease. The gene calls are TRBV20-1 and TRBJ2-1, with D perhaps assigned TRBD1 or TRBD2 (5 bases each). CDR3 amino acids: CSKTGTTYNEQFF. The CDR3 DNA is TGCAGTAAAACCGGGACGACCTACAATGAGCAGTTCTTC.